This TCR beta chain appears in the sequencing data of a study of CD8+ T cells in alopecia areata. Broader study findings: Tofacitinib delivered significant drops in scalp clonality and in expanded CD8+ clones among the top 100.

Regarding treatment: oral pan-JAK inhibitor, 5-10 mg twice daily. Concerning this clone itself: Its specificity is unknown.

With 3 bases removed from V and 7 bases from J, the gap between germline ends came to 18 bases. This CDR3 region has 14 residues. Germline CDR1 SQVTM, CDR2 ANQGSEA. Extraction of RNA preceded its reverse transcription into cDNA, which served as the sequencing template. Profiled with immunoSEQ multiplex PCR; TCRdb holds only in-frame clones, not every one. The data contain approximately 300,000 clones, roughly 50% of them singletons. The source material was CD4+ T cells sorted from blood, sampled at week 24, from a patient treated with tofacitinib. The TCR was taken from a human donor with alopecia areata. V and J are TRBV29-1 and TRBJ1-2, with D possibly matching TRBD1 (5 bases). The CDR3, as DNA: TGCAGCGTTGACGGGGACGGGGCGAGGGGTGGCTACACCTTC. Its translation is CSVDGDGARGGYTF.